The 32 T cell receptor beta chains reported below all come from one sample, sequenced in a study of technical replicates of blood from a few donors. Data came from immunoSEQ multiplex PCR; TCRdb stores just in-frame clones and leaves some out. The sample contains just under 100,000 clones, 95% of which appear only once. Sample: T cells isolated from PBMCs. The source is a human donor in good health.

V and J are TRBV6-1 and TRBJ2-7; 7 bases align to TRBD2. Germline CDR1 and CDR2: MNHNS and SASEGT. This CDR3 is built from 17 residues. Trimming cost V 3 bases and J 3 bases; bases outside gene matches: 14. The DNA of the CDR3 is TGTGCCAGCAGTGACCCCCTTAAGGCGGGAGCAGGCTACGAGCAGTACTTC. The encoded protein is CASSDPLKAGAGYEQYF.

The genes are TRBV5-4 and TRBJ1-1; TRBD1 agrees at 10 bases. The germline CDR1 and CDR2 sequences are SGHNT and YYREEE (reference sequence). The CDR3 totals 16 residues. V lost 2 bases to trimming and J lost 5 bases; unmatched junction nucleotides: 9. The CDR3: CASSLLPGQGLTEAFF. In DNA form, the CDR3 reads TGTGCCAGCAGCTTACTCCCGGGACAGGGGCTAACTGAAGCTTTCTTT.

This clone appeared once. The V gene is TRBV28, the J gene TRBJ1-6; 8 bases line up with TRBD1. The germline V gene encodes CDR1 MDHEN and CDR2 SYDVKM. J was trimmed by 1 base and V by 5 bases; bases with no gene match: 7. The CDR3 length is 17 residues. In DNA, the CDR3 is TGTGCCAGCAGTGGCGCGGGACAGGTTTCCTATAATTCACCCCTCCACTTT. Translating gives CASSGAGQVSYNSPLHF.

This clone came up once. This chain uses TRBV29-1 with TRBJ1-1; no clear D gene. This CDR3 is 11 amino acids long. CDR1 SQVTM and CDR2 ANQGSEA come from the germline V gene. Trimming shortened V by 3 bases and J by 1 base, and 3 bases separated the two germline ends. CDR3 protein: CSVDQNTEAFF. The CDR3 DNA sequence: TGCAGCGTTGACCAGAACACTGAAGCTTTCTTT.

The V and J genes are TRBV19 and TRBJ1-5; 7 bases are shared with TRBD1. Unmatched junction bases numbered 3, after V lost 3 bases and J lost 1 base. The CDR3 has 15 residues. CDR1 and CDR2 (germline): LNHDA, SQIVND (reference sequence). CDR3 sequence: CASSMTGRSNQPQHF. The CDR3 DNA sequence: TGTGCCAGTAGTATGACAGGGCGGAGCAATCAGCCCCAGCATTTT.

This rearrangement joins TRBV5-6 to TRBJ1-5; D remains unclear. Germline-derived CDR1 and CDR2 are SGHDT and YYEEEE. V lost 1 base and J lost 9, with 14 bases in between. CDR3 length: 14 residues. This CDR3 reads CASSLRTLERPQHF. The CDR3 DNA sequence: TGTGCCAGCAGCTTGAGGACTCTGGAACGGCCCCAGCATTTT.

V usage is TRBV7-9 and J usage is TRBJ1-2, with TRBD1 as a possible D gene (6 bases). The CDR3 is 15 amino acids. Germline V lookup: CDR1 SEHNR, CDR2 FQNEAQ (reference sequence). The ends were cut back, 3 bases at V and 3 bases at J, with 14 bases in the middle. CDR3 region: CASSFSQGIHYGYTF. The DNA of the CDR3 is TGTGCCAGCAGCTTCTCACAGGGTATACACTATGGCTACACCTTC.

The chain employs TRBV4-1 and TRBJ2-1, with D possibly matching TRBD2 (6 bases). Looked up from germline, CDR1 is MGHRA and CDR2 is YSYEKL. The CDR3 consists of 18 residues. V lost 3 bases to trimming and J lost 6 bases, with 24 bases between them. The DNA of the CDR3 is TGCGCCAGCAGCCAGGGTGGGGCAGGTAGGGGACTTTCCAATGAGCAGTTCTTC. Protein product: CASSQGGAGRGLSNEQFF.

This sequence joins TRBV6-1 and TRBJ2-1; 7 positions match TRBD1. The germline V gene has CDR1 MNHNS and CDR2 SASEGT. The CDR3 is 12 residues long. V lost 3 bases, J lost 7 bases, and 0 bases stayed unmatched. This CDR3 is CASSDRGNEQFF. The CDR3 nucleotides are TGTGCCAGCAGTGACAGGGGGAATGAGCAGTTCTTC.

CDR3 residues: CASSERGSEADTIYF. In nucleotides, the CDR3 is TGTGCCAGCAGTGAGAGGGGGAGCGAAGCTGACACCATATATTTT. This rearrangement joins TRBV6-1 to TRBJ1-3, with a possible D match to TRBD1 (6 bases). There are 15 residues in the CDR3. The ends were cut back, 3 bases at V and 8 bases at J, with 17 bases in the middle. The germline V gene encodes CDR1 MNHNS and CDR2 SASEGT.

The chain is built from TRBV5-8 and TRBJ1-1; D is unresolved. Germline V gene sequence: CDR1 SGHTS, CDR2 YDEGEE. This CDR3 has 13 residues. V was shortened by 4 bases and J by 1 base, with 8 bases between the two germline ends. CDR3 loop: CASSPGWNTEAFF. The CDR3 nucleotides read TGTGCCAGCAGCCCGGGTTGGAACACTGAAGCTTTCTTT.

The chain has TRBV4-1 and TRBJ2-1; 13 bases are a match to TRBD2. Germline CDR1 is MGHRA and CDR2 is YSYEKL. This CDR3 comprises 15 residues. The junction had 4 bases not matched to a gene; V was cut back by 2 bases and J by 9 bases. The CDR3 sequence is CASSQITSGRGEQFF. CDR3 sequence (DNA): TGCGCCAGCAGCCAAATAACTAGCGGGAGGGGTGAGCAGTTCTTC.

The sample holds one count of this clone. The chain recombines TRBV7-9 with TRBJ1-5; D uncertain. Between the trimmed V and J ends, which lost 0 bases and 5 bases, there was a span of 17 bases. The CDR3 consists of 17 residues. CDR1 and CDR2 from the germline V gene are SEHNR and FQNEAQ (reference sequence). The CDR3 loop reads CASSLAPPGILDQPQHF. For the CDR3, the DNA is TGTGCCAGCAGCTTAGCTCCCCCAGGTATATTGGATCAGCCCCAGCATTTT.

The CDR3 protein is CASSSDRMNTEAFF. The DNA of the CDR3 is TGCGCCAGCAGTTCTGACAGGATGAACACTGAAGCTTTCTTT. V and J are TRBV5-1 and TRBJ1-1; D perhaps matches TRBD1 (6 bases). V shed 5 bases and J shed 0 bases, with 11 bases lying between them. The germline V gene encodes CDR1 SGHRS and CDR2 YFSETQ. CDR3 size: 14 residues.

V usage is TRBV11-2 and J usage is TRBJ2-3; TRBD2 matches 7 bases. CDR1 is SGHAT and CDR2 is FQNNGV in the germline V gene. After removal of 10 bases from V and 2 bases from J, the junction contained 6 bases not matched to a gene. The CDR3 is 13 amino acids. CDR3 bases: TGTGCCATACGGGACTACAACACAGATACGCAGTATTTT. This translates into CAIRDYNTDTQYF.

The V gene is TRBV11-3, the J gene TRBJ2-1; TRBD2 matches at 9 bases. The germline V gene encodes CDR1 SGHNT and CDR2 YENEEA. V lost 8 bases and J lost 7; bases outside the gene matches: 12. The CDR3 spans 15 residues. The CDR3 bases are TGTGCCAGCGGTCCTGGGATAGCGGGGGTTAATGAGCAGTTCTTC. It translates to CASGPGIAGVNEQFF.

CDR3 DNA: TGTGCCAGCTCCGACGGGGTCGGGGGCTACGAGCAGTACTTC. Protein sequence: CASSDGVGGYEQYF. The chain is built from TRBV27 and TRBJ2-7; maybe TRBD2 (6 bases). CDR1 and CDR2 (germline): MNHEY, SMNVEV (reference sequence). V gave up 8 bases and J gave up 3 bases, with 17 bases separating them. The length of the CDR3 is 14 residues.

The chain joins TRBV29-1 to TRBJ2-1; 7 bases fit TRBD2. The ends lost 0 bases at V and 14 bases at J; junction bases unmatched: 10. Germline values: CDR1 SQVTM, CDR2 ANQGSEA. The CDR3 runs to 13 residues. The DNA of the CDR3 is TGCAGCGTTGAAGACAATCTAGCGGAAAGAAAGTTCTTC. Protein sequence: CSVEDNLAERKFF.

The chain carries TRBV7-9 and TRBJ2-3, with TRBD1 identical over 10 bases. J was trimmed by 3 bases and V by 7 bases; bases with no gene match: 7. This CDR3 is built from 15 residues. Germline V gene lookup returns CDR1 SEHNR and CDR2 FQNEAQ (reference sequence). CDR3 nucleotide sequence: TGTGCCAGCAACGTTGGGACAGGGGTTACAGATACGCAGTATTTT. Translation: CASNVGTGVTDTQYF.

The chain recombines TRBV27 with TRBJ2-7, with a tentative D call TRBD1 (6 bases). There are 17 residues in the CDR3. Trimming removed 2 bases at V and 5 bases at J, with 22 bases between. Looked up from germline, CDR1 is MNHEY and CDR2 is SMNVEV (reference sequence). The CDR3 is CASSLEQGKWRLHEQYF. CDR3 nucleotides: TGTGCCAGCAGTTTAGAACAGGGAAAATGGAGATTACACGAGCAGTACTTC.

The chain couples TRBV5-4 to TRBJ1-3; the D gene is possibly TRBD1 (6 bases). The CDR3 sequence is 16 residues long. Germline V gene sequence: CDR1 SGHNT, CDR2 YYREEE (reference sequence). The germline V and J ends were trimmed by 4 bases and 0 bases, with 14 bases remaining between them. The CDR3 protein is CASSIAGESSGNTIYF. CDR3 in DNA: TGTGCCAGCAGCATTGCAGGGGAATCCTCTGGAAACACCATATATTTT.

V is TRBV6-4 and J is TRBJ2-1; possibly TRBD2 for D (7 bases). Trimming removed 3 bases from V and 5 bases from J, with 17 bases in between. Per the germline V gene, CDR1 is MRHNA and CDR2 is SNTAGT. CDR3 length: 16 residues. Here the CDR3 reads CASSEGGEGWDNEQFF. The CDR3 DNA reads as TGTGCCAGCAGTGAAGGGGGGGAAGGATGGGACAATGAGCAGTTCTTC.

V is TRBV5-1 and J is TRBJ2-7; TRBD1 agrees at 10 bases. V lost 1 base and J lost 1; bases outside the gene matches: 5. This CDR3 has 16 amino acids. CDR1 SGHRS and CDR2 YFSETQ come from the germline V gene. The CDR3 nucleotides are TGCGCCAGCAGCTTGCATGGGACAGGGGAGTCCTACGAGCAGTACTTC. It encodes CASSLHGTGESYEQYF. Based on the CDR3 plus reference TRBV5-1 and TRBJ2-7, the full variable domain is KAGVTQTPRYLIKTRGQQVTLSCSPISGHRSVSWYQQTPGQGLQFLFEYFSETQRNKGNFPGRFSGRQFSNSRSEMNVSTLELGDSALYLCASSLHGTGESYEQYFGPGTRLTVT.

The chain couples TRBV14 to TRBJ2-3; 11 nucleotides agree with TRBD2. The CDR3 totals 13 residues. Germline CDR1 and CDR2: SGHDN and FVKESK. Trimming cost V 5 bases and J 5 bases; bases outside gene matches: 0. The CDR3 region is CASSTSGGDTQYF. The CDR3 DNA is TGTGCCAGCAGCACTAGCGGGGGAGATACGCAGTATTTT.

The V and J genes are TRBV4-1 and TRBJ2-4; the match to TRBD1 covers 7 bases. The CDR3 is 16 amino acids. The V gene's germline CDR1 is MGHRA and CDR2 YSYEKL. The V gene end was trimmed by 1 base and the J gene end by 0 bases; junction bases not matched to a gene: 3. In DNA, the CDR3 is TGCGCCAGCAGCCAAGGGGACAGAGTAGCCAAAAACATTCAGTACTTC. It yields the protein CASSQGDRVAKNIQYF.

The rearrangement joins TRBV19 to TRBJ2-2; 8 positions agree with TRBD2. V gave up 1 base and J gave up 6 bases; unmatched junction bases: 10. Germline lookup yields CDR1 LNHDA and CDR2 SQIVND (reference sequence). This CDR3 is 17 amino acids long. The CDR3 DNA reads TGTGCCAGTAGTATAGGATTTGGCGGGGGGTTGCCCGGGGAGCTGTTTTTT. This gives the protein CASSIGFGGGLPGELFF. Full variable domain (missing parts from reference TRBV19 and TRBJ2-2): DGGITQSPKYLFRKEGQNVTLSCEQNLNHDAMYWYRQDPGQGLRLIYYSQIVNDFQKGDIAEGYSVSREKKESFPLTVTSAQKNPTAFYLCASSIGFGGGLPGELFFGEGSRLTVL.

The J gene is TRBJ2-3, the V gene TRBV7-7; D is possibly TRBD1 (6 bases). The CDR3 extends over 14 amino acids. From germline, CDR1 is SSHAT and CDR2 FNYEAQ (reference sequence). Trimming removed 1 base at V and 5 bases at J, with 10 bases between. CDR3 DNA sequence: TGTGCCAGCAGCTTAGTACAGGGTTTAGATACGCAGTATTTT. Its protein product is CASSLVQGLDTQYF.

The rearrangement links TRBV4-1 to TRBJ2-7, with 8 bases identical to TRBD2. The J segment lost 1 base and the V segment lost 2 bases, leaving 10 bases of the junction unmatched. Germline V CDR1 and CDR2: MGHRA, YSYEKL. This CDR3 is built from 17 residues. In DNA form, the CDR3 reads TGCGCCAGCAGCCAATCCTCCAGCGGGGGCACTTCCTACGAGCAGTACTTC. It yields the protein CASSQSSSGGTSYEQYF.

The chain has TRBV27 and TRBJ1-2, with 11 bases matching TRBD1. The ends lost 5 bases at V and 8 bases at J; junction bases unmatched: 4. The V gene's germline CDR1 is MNHEY and CDR2 SMNVEV (reference sequence). The CDR3 covers 13 residues. The CDR3 nucleotides are TGTGCCAGCAGTGTCGGGACAGGGGGAGGCTACACCTTC. Translation gives CASSVGTGGGYTF.

J is TRBJ2-7 and V is TRBV6-1, with 9 bases fitting TRBD1. V dropped 6 bases and J dropped 1; count of bases not matched to a gene: 4. CDR3 length: 14 amino acids. CDR1 MNHNS and CDR2 SASEGT come from the germline V gene. This chain's CDR3 is CASRYGTGSYEQYF. The CDR3 nucleotides read TGTGCCAGCAGATATGGGACAGGGTCCTACGAGCAGTACTTC.

The chain links TRBV2 to TRBJ1-3; D gene uncertain. Trimming removed 4 bases from V and 8 bases from J, with 9 bases in between. Germline V gives CDR1 SNHLY, CDR2 FYNNEI. The CDR3 extends over 12 amino acids. The CDR3 loop reads CASSGFGYTIYF. The CDR3 DNA sequence: TGTGCCAGCAGTGGTTTCGGGTACACCATATATTTT.

The chain joins TRBV2 to TRBJ2-2; D gene ambiguous. The CDR3 is made up of 14 amino acids. The germline gives CDR1 SNHLY, CDR2 FYNNEI. Trimming shortened V by 6 bases and J by 4 bases, and 12 bases separated the two germline ends. The CDR3 bases are TGTGCCAGCAGGGAGTACTCGTCCACCGGGGAGCTGTTTTTT. The encoded protein is CASREYSSTGELFF. The full variable domain, completed using reference TRBV2 and TRBJ2-2, is EPEVTQTPSHQVTQMGQEVILRCVPISNHLYFYWYRQILGQKVEFLVSFYNNEISEKSEIFDDQFSVERPDGSNFTLKIRSTKLEDSAMYFCASREYSSTGELFFGEGSRLTVL.